Shown below are 32 T cell receptor beta chains from a single sample sequenced in a study of T cells after yellow fever vaccination. MiXCR was run by TCRdb on the 5' RACE reads, yielding one entry per CDR3 protein. The repertoire has 300,000 to 400,000 distinct CDR3 sequences, over 8% of them found once; the top ten carry over 15%. This specimen was PBMCs, taken on the day of the first yellow fever vaccination. The origin of the receptors is a man aged 18 to 29 who received the YFV17D yellow fever vaccine.

This clonotype was detected a few times. The chain combines TRBV5-1 with TRBJ2-3, with D unclear. Germline lookup yields CDR1 SGHRS and CDR2 YFSETQ. Trimming removed 4 bases at V and 8 bases at J, with 11 bases between. The CDR3 spans 12 residues. CDR3 bases: TGCGCCAGCAGCATACACGCTGGTACGCAGTATTTT. Its translation is CASSIHAGTQYF.

The rearrangement uses TRBV7-9 and TRBJ1-6; D gene unclear. Trimming removed 7 bases at V and 10 bases at J, with 14 bases between. The germline CDR1 and CDR2 sequences are SEHNR and FQNEAQ (reference sequence). This CDR3 is built from 13 residues. Here the CDR3 DNA reads TGTGCCAGCAAACCTGCGCCCAGGTCACCCCTCCACTTT. Its translation: CASKPAPRSPLHF.

This clonotype has a count of ten or more. Written as DNA, the CDR3 is TGTGCCAGCAGTCTCCGGGCGACAGGGGGCCTTGGCTACACCTTC. Translating it yields CASSLRATGGLGYTF. The genes are TRBV6-1 and TRBJ1-2; 10 bases fit TRBD1. CDR3 length equals 15 residues. Per the germline V gene, CDR1 is MNHNS and CDR2 is SASEGT. The junction had 10 bases not matched to a gene; V was cut back by 5 bases and J by 7 bases.

The table lists this clonotype with a few counts. The chain links TRBV5-6 to TRBJ1-2; possibly TRBD1 for D (6 bases). The V and J ends lost 4 bases and 3 bases respectively, with 13 bases between them. The germline CDR1 and CDR2 sequences are SGHDT and YYEEEE. CDR3 length: 14 amino acids. CDR3 nucleotide sequence: TGTGCCAGCAGCCCGCCGGGACAAGACTATGGCTACACCTTC. Its protein product is CASSPPGQDYGYTF. The variable domain in full, completed from reference TRBV5-6 and TRBJ1-2, reads DAGVTQSPTHLIKTRGQQVTLRCSPKSGHDTVSWYQQALGQGPQFIFQYYEEEERQRGNFPDRFSGHQFPNYSSELNVNALLLGDSALYLCASSPPGQDYGYTFGSGTRLTVV.

Note on this clonotype: Germline is not matched at one junction end, which may reflect a read error. V usage is TRBV18 and J usage is TRBJ2-3; weak D call: TRBD2 (6 bases). The germline V gene encodes CDR1 KGHSH and CDR2 LQKENI. This CDR3 has 15 residues. CDR3 in DNA: TGTGCCAGCTCACCACCGGGAACTAGCACAAATACGCAGTATTTT. Its protein product is CASSPPGTSTNTQYF.

There are a few counts of this clonotype. This rearrangement joins TRBV6-1 to TRBJ2-5; 9 bases fit TRBD2. V lost 5 bases and J lost 4; bases outside the gene matches: 8. The V gene's germline CDR1 is MNHNS and CDR2 SASEGT. This CDR3 contains 15 residues. The CDR3 loop is CASSPLSGGRETQYF. CDR3 bases: TGTGCCAGCAGTCCTCTTAGCGGGGGAAGAGAGACCCAGTACTTC.

This clonotype was seen a few times. V and J are TRBV5-1 and TRBJ2-3; 11 bases are shared with TRBD2. Trimming cost V 4 bases and J 0 bases; bases outside gene matches: 10. This CDR3 spans 18 amino acids. From germline, CDR1 is SGHRS and CDR2 YFSETQ. The CDR3 region has the DNA TGCGCCAGCAGCACTGGACTAGCGGGCGGCGCTAGCACAGATACGCAGTATTTT. It yields the protein CASSTGLAGGASTDTQYF.

The chain employs TRBV7-6 and TRBJ2-1; 11 bases are a match to TRBD2. The V gene end was trimmed by 3 bases and the J gene end by 4 bases; junction bases not matched to a gene: 14. The CDR3 loop spans 19 amino acids. Germline assignment: CDR1 SGHVS and CDR2 FNYEAQ. DNA for the CDR3: TGTGCCAGCAGCTTTTCACTAGCGGGGGCTCGGGATTCTTACAATGAGCAGTTCTTC. It codes for CASSFSLAGARDSYNEQFF.

This clonotype appeared a few times. V is TRBV5-1 and J is TRBJ2-7; tentatively, D is TRBD1 or TRBD2 (5 bases each). Trimming removed 0 bases at V and 1 base at J, with 20 bases between. Looked up from germline, CDR1 is SGHRS and CDR2 is YFSETQ. This CDR3 has 18 amino acids. The CDR3 sequence is CASSLDWDQRALSYEQYV. The CDR3 DNA reads as TGCGCCAGCAGCTTGGACTGGGACCAGCGAGCGTTATCCTACGAGCAGTACGTC.

The table lists this clonotype with a few counts. J is TRBJ1-2 and V is TRBV4-1, with TRBD1 matching over 7 bases. With 3 bases clipped from V and 1 base from J, the junction kept 14 bases outside the gene matches. Germline CDR1 reads MGHRA; CDR2 reads YSYEKL. The CDR3 runs to 18 residues. CDR3 sequence reads: CASSHRGAHGTDNYGYTF. As DNA, the CDR3 is TGCGCCAGCAGCCACAGGGGGGCCCATGGAACCGATAACTATGGCTACACCTTC.

This clonotype was counted ten times or more. The V gene is TRBV12-3 or TRBV12-4, the J gene TRBJ2-3; D gene ambiguous. V lost 6 bases and J 2 bases, leaving 12 bases between the germline ends. This CDR3 region has 14 residues. The CDR3 spells CASSQTYDTDTQYF. CDR3 sequence (DNA): TGTGCCAGCAGCCAGACATACGACACAGATACGCAGTATTTT.

The chain couples TRBV6-5 to TRBJ2-5; a possible D gene is TRBD1 (6 bases). The V gene lost 3 bases and the J gene lost 5 bases, with 13 bases spanning the gap. The CDR3 has 14 amino acids. Germline CDR1 MNHEY, CDR2 SVGAGI. CDR3 sequence (DNA): TGTGCCAGCAGTTATCAACAGGGATGGGAGACCCAGTACTTC. It specifies CASSYQQGWETQYF.

The chain is built from TRBV5-4 and TRBJ1-1, with D perhaps TRBD1 (5 bases). Germline V CDR1 and CDR2: SGHNT, YYREEE (reference sequence). The V end lost 4 bases, the J end lost 1 base, and 20 bases lay between the germline ends. The CDR3 extends over 17 amino acids. The CDR3 protein is CASSMGVSLKPNTEAFF. CDR3 sequence (DNA): TGTGCCAGCAGCATGGGGGTGTCACTCAAGCCGAACACTGAAGCTTTCTTT.

The chain employs TRBV3-1 and TRBJ2-5; TRBD1 is a possible D gene (6 bases). Germline values: CDR1 LGHDT, CDR2 YNNKEL (reference sequence). V gave up 0 bases and J gave up 6 bases, with 14 bases separating them. This CDR3 region has 15 residues. CDR3 sequence (DNA): TGTGCCAGCAGCCAAGACAGGGGCCGTGGTCAGACCCAGTACTTC. Protein product: CASSQDRGRGQTQYF.

In its sample, this clonotype was seen a few times. J is TRBJ1-2 and V is TRBV5-1; D perhaps matches TRBD1 (6 bases). Germline lookup yields CDR1 SGHRS and CDR2 YFSETQ. The CDR3 length is 14 residues. The V end was cut by 2 bases, the J end by 4 bases, with 12 bases between. The chain's CDR3 is CASSFRGTSYGYTF. CDR3 nucleotide sequence: TGCGCCAGCAGCTTTAGAGGGACAAGCTATGGCTACACCTTC.

Ten or more counts support this clonotype. CDR3 protein: CASSRTGTVPDTQYF. In DNA, the CDR3 is TGTGCCAGCAGCAGGACAGGGACAGTTCCAGATACGCAGTATTTT. The chain is built from TRBV5-6 and TRBJ2-3; the match to TRBD1 covers 8 bases. Trimming removed 4 bases from V and 4 bases from J; junction bases left unmatched: 8. Germline lookup yields CDR1 SGHDT and CDR2 YYEEEE. The CDR3 runs 15 residues. The variable domain in full, with the rest retrieved from reference TRBV5-6 and TRBJ2-3, is DAGVTQSPTHLIKTRGQQVTLRCSPKSGHDTVSWYQQALGQGPQFIFQYYEEEERQRGNFPDRFSGHQFPNYSSELNVNALLLGDSALYLCASSRTGTVPDTQYFGPGTRLTVL.

This clonotype has just a few counts. The chain recombines TRBV7-3 with TRBJ2-3, with a tentative D call TRBD2 (6 bases). Between the trimmed V and J ends, which lost 4 bases and 2 bases, there was a span of 13 bases. Germline V gives CDR1 SGHTA, CDR2 FQGTGA. The CDR3 is 15 residues long. In DNA, the CDR3 is TGTGCCAGCAGCTCGGGGGACTTCAACACAGATACGCAGTATTTT. Translation: CASSSGDFNTDTQYF.

There are many counts of this clonotype. The chain carries TRBV25-1 and TRBJ2-2; 8 bases line up with TRBD2. The CDR3 runs to 14 residues. The V segment lost 7 bases and the J segment 2 bases; nucleotides outside the gene matches: 3. Germline values: CDR1 MGHDK, CDR2 SYGVNS. The CDR3 DNA sequence: TGTGCCAGCACCAGCGGGGGAAACACCGGGGAGCTGTTTTTT. Its protein is CASTSGGNTGELFF.

Many counts were recorded for this clonotype. The rearrangement joins TRBV18 to TRBJ1-5, with D perhaps TRBD1 (6 bases). CDR1 is KGHSH, CDR2 LQKENI, per germline. The CDR3 contains 15 residues. The ends were cut back, 5 bases at V and 3 bases at J, with 14 bases in the middle. The CDR3 bases are TGTGCCAGCTCAACAAGCCCAGGGGACAATCAGCCCCAGCATTTT. Its protein product is CASSTSPGDNQPQHF.

This clonotype was seen at least ten times. V and J are TRBV5-6 and TRBJ2-7; D is perhaps TRBD1 or TRBD2 (6 bases each). Germline V gene lookup returns CDR1 SGHDT and CDR2 YYEEEE. V gave up 1 base and J gave up 3 bases, with 11 bases separating them. The CDR3 length is 14 residues. As DNA, the CDR3 is TGTGCCAGCAGCTTGTGGGGGGCCATCTACGAGCAGTACTTC. Translation gives CASSLWGAIYEQYF.

The chain joins TRBV7-9 to TRBJ1-2, with D possibly matching TRBD1 (5 bases). Germline V gives CDR1 SEHNR, CDR2 FQNEAQ (reference sequence). This CDR3 region has 15 residues. The V gene lost 7 bases and the J gene lost 5 bases, with 20 bases spanning the gap. The CDR3 region is CASTSNSGTRYGYTF. In DNA form, the CDR3 reads TGTGCCAGCACGAGCAATTCCGGGACGAGATATGGCTACACCTTC. Drawing the rest from reference TRBV7-9 and TRBJ1-2, the complete variable domain is DTGVSQNPRHKITKRGQNVTFRCDPISEHNRLYWYRQTLGQGPEFLTYFQNEAQLEKSRLLSDRFSAERPKGSFSTLEIQRTEQGDSAMYLCASTSNSGTRYGYTFGSGTRLTVV.

CDR3 nucleotide sequence: TGCGCCACGAGGGCCGACAGGGGAATGGGCTCCTACAATGAGCAGTTCTTC. Translation: CATRADRGMGSYNEQFF. This sequence joins TRBV4-1 and TRBJ2-1; TRBD1 aligns across 8 bases. The trim removed 10 bases at V and 0 bases at J, leaving 14 bases unmatched. The CDR3 is 17 amino acids. CDR1 and CDR2 from the germline V gene are MGHRA and YSYEKL.

V usage is TRBV7-2 and J usage is TRBJ1-1; 7 bases fit TRBD1. The CDR3 is 15 amino acids. After removal of 2 bases from V and 1 base from J, the junction contained 4 bases not matched to a gene. In germline, CDR1 is SGHTA, CDR2 FQGNSA. CDR3 sequence reads: CASSLPTGRNTEAFF. The CDR3 nucleotides read TGTGCCAGCAGCTTACCGACAGGGCGGAACACTGAAGCTTTCTTT.

The rearrangement joins TRBV28 to TRBJ2-1; D is ambiguous. The V end lost 6 bases, the J end lost 14 bases, and 14 bases lay between the germline ends. The CDR3 extends over 11 amino acids. Per the germline V gene, CDR1 is MDHEN and CDR2 is SYDVKM. CDR3 residues: CASRSLGSEFF. The CDR3 DNA reads TGTGCCAGCAGGTCATTGGGGTCGGAGTTCTTC.

In this sample, this clonotype turned up a few times. The chain uses TRBV7-8 and TRBJ2-7; 13 nucleotides line up with TRBD2. Unmatched junction bases numbered 5, after V lost 5 bases and J lost 1 base. In germline, CDR1 is SGHVS, CDR2 FQNEAQ. The CDR3 consists of 16 residues. The CDR3 spells CASSKTSGGTSYEQYF. DNA of the CDR3: TGTGCCAGCAGCAAGACTAGCGGGGGGACATCCTACGAGCAGTACTTC.

This chain joins TRBV7-6 and TRBJ1-2; 7 bases are shared with TRBD1. Losses at the gene ends were 1 base for V and 4 bases for J; bases not matched to a gene: 6. The CDR3 spans 15 residues. Germline CDR1 is SGHVS and CDR2 is FNYEAQ. The CDR3 reads CASSLGSAGGYGYTF. CDR3 bases: TGTGCCAGCAGCTTAGGTTCGGCAGGGGGCTATGGCTACACCTTC.

This clonotype occurred a few times. The genes are TRBV5-1 and TRBJ2-7, with TRBD1 matching over 7 bases. V shed 2 bases and J 1 base; nucleotides not matched to a gene: 3. This CDR3 has 14 amino acids. Germline V gene sequence: CDR1 SGHRS, CDR2 YFSETQ. As DNA, the CDR3 is TGCGCCAGCAGCTTCCAGGGGGTTTCCTACGAGCAGTACTTC. It yields the protein CASSFQGVSYEQYF.

This chain uses TRBV29-1 with TRBJ1-2; D might be TRBD1 (5 bases). Germline V lookup: CDR1 SQVTM, CDR2 ANQGSEA. The CDR3 contains 11 residues. The V and J ends lost 5 bases and 5 bases respectively, with 9 bases between them. CDR3: CSVSSGYGYTF. The CDR3 DNA is TGCAGCGTTTCCTCAGGGTATGGCTACACCTTC.

A few counts support this clonotype. The chain employs TRBV7-2 and TRBJ2-1; D perhaps matches TRBD2 (6 bases). CDR3 length: 16 amino acids. The germline V gene encodes CDR1 SGHTA and CDR2 FQGNSA. V lost 0 bases, J lost 4 bases, and 13 bases lay in between. CDR3 sequence (DNA): TGTGCCAGCAGCTTAGCGTGGGACTCTTCATACAATGAGCAGTTCTTC. Translating it yields CASSLAWDSSYNEQFF.

The chain uses TRBV7-9 and TRBJ2-7; D possibly corresponds to TRBD1 (5 bases). From germline, CDR1 is SEHNR and CDR2 FQNEAQ (reference sequence). The CDR3 covers 13 residues. V lost 8 bases to trimming and J lost 0 bases, with 11 bases between them. CDR3 sequence: CASQRQSSYEQYV. CDR3 DNA sequence: TGTGCCAGCCAGAGACAGAGCTCCTACGAGCAGTACGTC.

This sequence joins TRBV7-2 and TRBJ1-6; D is uncertain. Trimming took off 3 bases at V and 7 bases at J, with 4 bases between the two ends. Germline V gene lookup returns CDR1 SGHTA and CDR2 FQGNSA. The CDR3 length is 12 residues. The CDR3 loop is CASSFSNSPLHF. DNA of the CDR3: TGTGCCAGCAGCTTCAGCAATTCACCCCTCCACTTT. The entire variable domain, with the rest obtained from reference TRBV7-2 and TRBJ1-6, is as follows: GAGVSQSPSNKVTEKGKDVELRCDPISGHTALYWYRQSLGQGLEFLIYFQGNSAPDKSGLPSDRFSAERTGGSVSTLTIQRTQQEDSAVYLCASSFSNSPLHFGNGTRLTVT.

This clonotype was seen repeatedly, ten times or more. This chain links TRBV3-1 with TRBJ2-3, with TRBD2 matching 9 bases. V lost 3 bases to trimming and J lost 0 bases; unmatched junction nucleotides: 4. The CDR3 consists of 16 residues. The germline gives CDR1 LGHDT, CDR2 YNNKEL (reference sequence). The CDR3: CASSQGGGVSTDTQYF. The CDR3 DNA reads as TGTGCCAGCAGCCAGGGCGGGGGGGTGAGCACAGATACGCAGTATTTT.